This T cell receptor beta chain was identified during a study of T cell responses to AZD1222 COVID-19 vaccine. The data were produced by immunoSEQ multiplex PCR, yet TCRdb's version contains in-frame clones alone and is incomplete. The sample consists of more than 90,000 clones, roughly 84% of them appearing once. In regard to this clone: Its antigen is undetermined.

Germline CDR1 is SGHRS and CDR2 is YFSETQ. J was trimmed by 0 bases and V by 4 bases; bases with no gene match: 6. The CDR3 runs to 16 residues. Regarding the study as a whole: There were mostly white British donors and more females than males, and clonal diversity was possibly underestimated. Unmutated variant regions reportedly attract nearly half of all spike-specific TCRs. No day 14 peak samples; only post-peak repertoires were characterized.

The chain links TRBV5-1 to TRBJ2-3, with 9 bases fitting TRBD2. This TCR was recovered from an adult in good health. The sequenced sample was peripheral blood, obtained on day 0 of AZD1222 vaccination. In nucleotides, the CDR3 is TGCGCCAGCAGCCACGCTACTAGCGGGAGCACAGATACGCAGTATTTT. Translating it yields CASSHATSGSTDTQYF. Looking up the rest from reference TRBV5-1 and TRBJ2-3 gives the full variable domain: KAGVTQTPRYLIKTRGQQVTLSCSPISGHRSVSWYQQTPGQGLQFLFEYFSETQRNKGNFPGRFSGRQFSNSRSEMNVSTLELGDSALYLCASSHATSGSTDTQYFGPGTRLTVL.